This entry lists 24 T cell receptor beta chains sequenced from one sample in a study of CD8 T cell repertoires and HIV-1 epitope variants (dated by TCRdb to 2018 to 2020). Libraries came from the immunoSEQ multiplex PCR assay. TCRdb provides this immuneACCESS table in a form limited to in-frame rearrangements. Some clones are lacking; in checked studies, under half of them reflect an unresolved V gene, and why the rest are absent is not known. In this sample the table shows approximately 4,800 clones, around two thirds of which occur a single time. The ten biggest clones cover 35% to 45% of the sample. For these receptors, no antigen is known. The sequencing sample was made of cultured CD8+ T cells derived from PBMCs. All receptors come from a male donor with HIV.

Notes on this clone: The junction shows a germline mismatch at one end, possibly a read error. V gene TRBV7-9 combines with J gene TRBJ2-6; D might be TRBD1 or TRBD2, each matching 6 bases. Per germline, CDR1 SEHNR and CDR2 FQNEAQ (reference sequence). There are 19 residues in the CDR3. DNA of the CDR3: TGTGCCAGCAGCCAATTAGGGGATTTATCGGGGGCTGGGGCCGACGTCCTGACTTTC. It yields the protein CASSQLGDLSGAGADVLTF.

This clone was seen a handful of times. This chain uses TRBV27 with TRBJ2-2, with 7 bases identical to TRBD2. The ends lost 3 bases at V and 2 bases at J; junction bases unmatched: 12. Germline V CDR1 and CDR2: MNHEY, SMNVEV (reference sequence). CDR3 length: 18 residues. CDR3 region: CASSFGLAVLGNTGELFF. The DNA of the CDR3 is TGTGCCAGCAGTTTTGGGCTAGCGGTTCTCGGCAACACCGGGGAGCTGTTTTTT.

The J gene is TRBJ1-2, the V gene TRBV15; D perhaps matches TRBD1 (5 bases). CDR1 is LNHNV, CDR2 YYDKDF, per germline (reference sequence). CDR3 length: 13 amino acids. The V and J ends lost 2 bases and 3 bases respectively, with 7 bases between them. This chain's CDR3 is CATSRRGDYGYTF. The CDR3, as DNA: TGTGCCACCAGCAGACGGGGGGACTATGGCTACACCTTC. The full variable domain, with the rest looked up from reference TRBV15 and TRBJ1-2, is DAMVIQNPRYQVTQFGKPVTLSCSQTLNHNVMYWYQQKSSQAPKLLFHYYDKDFNNEADTPDNFQSRRPNTSFCFLDIRSPGLGDTAMYLCATSRRGDYGYTFGSGTRLTVV.

V usage is TRBV9 and J usage is TRBJ2-7; D is perhaps TRBD1 (5 bases). V lost 0 bases and J 0 bases, leaving 10 bases between the germline ends. The length of the CDR3 is 15 residues. Per the germline V gene, CDR1 is SGDLS and CDR2 is YYNGEE. The DNA for the CDR3 is TGTGCCAGCAGCGTAGGACAGAGTAGCTCCTACGAGCAGTACTTC. Translating gives CASSVGQSSSYEQYF.

By sample share, this clone is medium-sized. The chain joins TRBV7-9 to TRBJ2-2; D remains ambiguous. Trimming took 5 bases from V and 7 from J, leaving 8 bases between them. Looked up from germline, CDR1 is SEHNR and CDR2 is FQNEAQ (reference sequence). CDR3 length equals 12 residues. CDR3 residues: CASSLQDGELFF. CDR3 sequence (DNA): TGTGCCAGCAGCCTTCAGGACGGGGAGCTGTTTTTT. The variable domain in full, with the rest retrieved from reference TRBV7-9 and TRBJ2-2, is DTGVSQNPRHKITKRGQNVTFRCDPISEHNRLYWYRQTLGQGPEFLTYFQNEAQLEKSRLLSDRFSAERPKGSFSTLEIQRTEQGDSAMYLCASSLQDGELFFGEGSRLTVL.

This clone was counted a single time. J is TRBJ2-1 and V is TRBV5-1; 8 bases line up with TRBD2. V was pared by 4 bases and J by 4 bases, with 13 bases of the junction left unmatched. CDR1 SGHRS and CDR2 YFSETQ come from the germline V gene. The CDR3 totals 17 residues. The CDR3 here is CASSPLSAGGPYNEQFF. The CDR3 DNA sequence: TGCGCCAGCAGCCCCTTATCGGCGGGGGGACCGTACAATGAGCAGTTCTTC.

J is TRBJ1-1 and V is TRBV15, with TRBD1 matching over 7 bases. Germline CDR1 and CDR2: LNHNV and YYDKDF (reference sequence). Unmatched junction bases numbered 9, after V lost 5 bases and J lost 6 bases. The CDR3 is made up of 14 amino acids. CDR3 DNA sequence: TGTGCCACCAGCGCACACCCGACAGGGCCTGAAGCTTTCTTT. It encodes CATSAHPTGPEAFF.

The table lists this clone with a few counts. The chain combines TRBV6-5 with TRBJ2-5; 8 nucleotides align to TRBD1. CDR1 and CDR2 (germline): MNHEY, SVGAGI. V shed 5 bases, J shed 4 bases, and the junction held 6 bases outside the gene matches. This CDR3 is 14 amino acids long. CDR3 sequence: CASSNTGGRETQYF. The CDR3 DNA follows: TGTGCCAGCAGTAATACAGGGGGGCGAGAGACCCAGTACTTC.

The genes are TRBV13 and TRBJ2-7, with D possibly matching TRBD1 (6 bases). The CDR3 extends over 14 amino acids. The V end was cut by 0 bases, the J end by 3 bases, with 9 bases between. The germline V gene encodes CDR1 PRHDT and CDR2 FYEKMQ (reference sequence). The CDR3 region is CASSLGDSNYEQYF. CDR3 bases: TGTGCCAGCAGCTTAGGGGACAGCAACTACGAGCAGTACTTC. Drawing the rest from reference TRBV13 and TRBJ2-7, the complete variable domain is AAGVIQSPRHLIKEKRETATLKCYPIPRHDTVYWYQQGPGQDPQFLISFYEKMQSDKGSIPDRFSAQQFSDYHSELNMSSLELGDSALYFCASSLGDSNYEQYFGPGTRLTVT.

The chain recombines TRBV19 with TRBJ2-5; TRBD2 matches at 8 bases. V dropped 5 bases and J dropped 4; count of bases not matched to a gene: 6. This CDR3 spans 14 amino acids. CDR1 LNHDA and CDR2 SQIVND come from the germline V gene (reference sequence). CDR3 sequence reads: CASSSNREGETQYF. Written as DNA, the CDR3 is TGTGCCAGTAGTTCCAACCGGGAGGGAGAGACCCAGTACTTC.

CDR3 amino acids: CASSLKTAGQYNSPLHF. The CDR3 bases are TGTGCCAGCAGCCTGAAAACAGCGGGACAGTATAATTCACCCCTCCACTTT. V is TRBV14 and J is TRBJ1-6; 7 nucleotides align to TRBD1. Germline trimming cut 4 bases from V and 4 bases from J; bases unmatched to any gene: 10. The germline CDR1 and CDR2 sequences are SGHDN and FVKESK. The CDR3 has 17 residues.

The chain has TRBV7-9 and TRBJ2-7, with unresolved D. Looked up from germline, CDR1 is SEHNR and CDR2 is FQNEAQ (reference sequence). V gave up 1 base and J gave up 3 bases, with 10 bases separating them. The CDR3 runs to 14 residues. The CDR3, as DNA: TGTGCCAGCAGCTTAGGGGGATCCGACTACGAGCAGTACTTC. Translation: CASSLGGSDYEQYF.

This clone appeared a few times. The CDR3 nucleotides are TGTGCCAGCAGCTTGACAGGCAAGAACGAGCAGTACTTC. Translated: CASSLTGKNEQYF. The gene calls are TRBV13 and TRBJ2-7; D might be TRBD1 (6 bases). This CDR3 has 13 residues. V lost 3 bases, J lost 5 bases, and 11 bases lay in between. The germline V gene has CDR1 PRHDT and CDR2 FYEKMQ (reference sequence). The variable domain in full, with the rest retrieved from reference TRBV13 and TRBJ2-7, is AAGVIQSPRHLIKEKRETATLKCYPIPRHDTVYWYQQGPGQDPQFLISFYEKMQSDKGSIPDRFSAQQFSDYHSELNMSSLELGDSALYFCASSLTGKNEQYFGPGTRLTVT.

Note on this clone: The sample contains more than one DNA sequence encoding this CDR3. This chain joins TRBV10-1 and TRBJ1-1; D is ambiguous. The germline gives CDR1 WNHNN, CDR2 SYGVQD (reference sequence). CDR3 size: 14 residues. Trimming cost V 3 bases and J 0 bases, with 8 bases left between them. This chain's CDR3 is CASSDGSMNTEAFF. The CDR3 nucleotides are TGCGCCAGCAGTGACGGCAGCATGAACACTGAAGCTTTCTTT.

The genes are TRBV9 and TRBJ2-6, with 8 bases identical to TRBD1. V lost 4 bases to trimming and J lost 0 bases; unmatched junction nucleotides: 6. Looked up from germline, CDR1 is SGDLS and CDR2 is YYNGEE. The CDR3 is made up of 17 amino acids. The CDR3 DNA follows: TGTGCCAGCAGCATAGGACAGGGAATCTCTGGGGCCAACGTCCTGACTTTC. It encodes CASSIGQGISGANVLTF.

The chain carries TRBV18 and TRBJ2-7; the D is unclear. V was pared by 0 bases and J by 2 bases, with 8 bases between. Germline CDR1 is KGHSH and CDR2 is LQKENI. CDR3 length: 14 residues. The CDR3 sequence is CASSPPRRPYEQYF. The CDR3 bases are TGTGCCAGCTCACCACCGCGCAGACCCTACGAGCAGTACTTC.

This clone is classed as medium-sized. The chain links TRBV6-4 to TRBJ1-6; D gene uncertain. The CDR3 length is 13 residues. Trimming removed 2 bases from V and 5 bases from J, with 4 bases in between. Germline CDR1 MRHNA, CDR2 SNTAGT. In DNA form, the CDR3 reads TGTGCCAGCAGTGACGGAGATAATTCACCCCTCCACTTT. This gives the protein CASSDGDNSPLHF.

The chain joins TRBV28 to TRBJ2-2; no clear D gene. The germline V and J ends were trimmed by 5 bases and 6 bases, with 7 bases remaining between them. The CDR3 extends over 12 amino acids. Germline assignment: CDR1 MDHEN and CDR2 SYDVKM. This CDR3 is CASSPLPGELFF. The DNA for the CDR3 is TGTGCCAGCAGTCCCCTACCCGGGGAGCTGTTTTTT.

Concerning this clone itself: The junction departs from the called germline gene at one end, perhaps through a read error. The chain carries TRBV7-9 and TRBJ1-1, with D uncertain. The CDR3 consists of 12 residues. Germline V CDR1 and CDR2: SEHNR, FQNEAQ (reference sequence). The CDR3 nucleotides are TGTGCCAGCAGCTTAGTCAACACAGAAGCTTTCTTT. Encoded protein: CASSLVNTEAFF.

This chain connects TRBV6-5 to TRBJ2-1; D is undetermined. The germline V gene has CDR1 MNHEY and CDR2 SVGAGI. Trimming took 6 bases from V and 4 from J, leaving 16 bases between them. The CDR3 totals 15 residues. In DNA, the CDR3 is TGTGCCAGCAGCCCCGGGCAGGCACCTTACAATGAGCAGTTCTTC. Translation gives CASSPGQAPYNEQFF.

The genes are TRBV7-9 and TRBJ2-1; unclear D gene. This CDR3 is 16 amino acids long. The germline V gene encodes CDR1 SEHNR and CDR2 FQNEAQ (reference sequence). Trimming shortened V by 5 bases and J by 0 bases, and 14 bases separated the two germline ends. The DNA for the CDR3 is TGTGCCAGCAGCCCCCCCCAATATAGCTCCTACAATGAGCAGTTCTTC. It specifies CASSPPQYSSYNEQFF.

The gene calls are TRBV9 and TRBJ2-3; possible D gene TRBD1, 6 bases. From germline, CDR1 is SGDLS and CDR2 YYNGEE. This CDR3 comprises 14 residues. V gave up 6 bases and J gave up 0 bases, with 11 bases separating them. DNA of the CDR3: TGTGCCAGCAAGAGTACAGGGAGCACAGATACGCAGTATTTT. Translation gives CASKSTGSTDTQYF.

The chain couples TRBV2 to TRBJ2-7; 7 bases map to TRBD1. V gave up 6 bases and J gave up 2 bases; unmatched junction bases: 13. The CDR3 loop spans 16 amino acids. CDR1 is SNHLY, CDR2 FYNNEI, per germline. The CDR3 spells CASRASKWDSPYEQYF. Written as DNA, the CDR3 is TGTGCCAGCAGGGCCAGTAAATGGGACAGCCCCTACGAGCAGTACTTC.

This clone was counted between two and nine times. V usage is TRBV4-3 and J usage is TRBJ1-4; the D is unclear. The V end was cut by 0 bases, the J end by 11 bases, with 13 bases between. CDR3 size: 14 residues. The germline gives CDR1 LGHNA, CDR2 YSLEER. In DNA, the CDR3 is TGCGCCAGCAGCCAAGATGGGGAGTCTGTTAAACTGTTTTTT. This encodes CASSQDGESVKLFF.